This section outlines one T cell receptor (beta chain) sequence together with its context. This specimen belongs to a study of blood T cell repertoires in COVID-19. Study at large: Donors of Cohort 3 who recovered were those that had two negative PCRs, clearance, or symptom resolution.

Enrollees, about 18 to 90 years old, lived in about two dozen US areas. Clinical history as reported by participants underpinned cohort assignment. TCRdb's copy holds only in-frame clones and misses some; the assay was immunoSEQ multiplex PCR. The data contain more than 200,000 clones, roughly 87% of them singletons. The CDR3 length is 18 residues. The germline V gene has CDR1 ENHRY and CDR2 SYGVKD. Trimming took 3 bases from V and 4 from J; bases not matched to a gene: 9. Source material: PBMCs or T cells enriched from blood (not recorded which). The TCR comes from a young man in a cohort exposed to, infected with or recovered from COVID-19 (not recorded which). The genes are TRBV10-3 and TRBJ2-2; 12 bases fit TRBD2. This CDR3 is CAISEGLAGQRSTGELFF. The CDR3 coding sequence is TGTGCCATCAGTGAAGGACTAGCGGGGCAAAGGAGCACCGGGGAGCTGTTTTTT.